This paragraph covers one T cell receptor beta chain sequence. The target antigen is unknown. TCRdb reprocessed the RT-PCR reads with MiXCR, giving one entry per CDR3 protein. The data hold approximately 200,000 distinct CDR3 sequences, with 14% observed a single time. The data were taken from a study of response to subunit inactivated influenza vaccine. Study-wide points: The authors proposed limited new T cell recruitment per seasonal influenza vaccination.

This sequence originates from a man aged 50-59 years who received an inactivated influenza vaccine. Sample: CD8+ T cells sorted from PBMCs, taken more than 4 days after vaccination.

CDR3 nucleotides: TGTGCCAGCAGCCGGGTCACCGATAACGAGGCTAACTATGGCTACACCTTC. Its translation: CASSRVTDNEANYGYTF. This chain uses TRBV3-1 with TRBJ1-2; D gene unclear. The germline V gene encodes CDR1 LGHDT and CDR2 YNNKEL (reference sequence). V dropped 4 bases and J dropped 0 bases, with 18 bases sitting between them. The CDR3 is 17 residues long.